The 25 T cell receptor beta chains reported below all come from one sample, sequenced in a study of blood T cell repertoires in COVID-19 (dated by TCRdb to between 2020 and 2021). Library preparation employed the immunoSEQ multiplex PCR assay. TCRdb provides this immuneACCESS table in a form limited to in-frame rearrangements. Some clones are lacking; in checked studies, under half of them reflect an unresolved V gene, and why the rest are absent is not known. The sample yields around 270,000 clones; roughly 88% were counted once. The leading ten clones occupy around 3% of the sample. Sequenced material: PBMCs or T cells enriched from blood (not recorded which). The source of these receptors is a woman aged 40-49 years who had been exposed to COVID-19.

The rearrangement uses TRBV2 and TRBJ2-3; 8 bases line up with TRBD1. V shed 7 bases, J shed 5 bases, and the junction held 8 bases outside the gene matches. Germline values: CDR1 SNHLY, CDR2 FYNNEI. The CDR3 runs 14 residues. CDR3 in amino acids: CASMPGGSGDTQYF. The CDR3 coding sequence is TGTGCCAGCATGCCAGGGGGCTCGGGAGATACGCAGTATTTT.

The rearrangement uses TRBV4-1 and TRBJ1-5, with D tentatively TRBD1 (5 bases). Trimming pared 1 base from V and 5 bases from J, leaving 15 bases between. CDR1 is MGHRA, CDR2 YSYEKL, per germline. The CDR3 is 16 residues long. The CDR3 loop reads CASSQVPGRRDQPQHF. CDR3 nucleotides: TGCGCCAGCAGCCAAGTACCAGGGAGGAGGGATCAGCCCCAGCATTTT.

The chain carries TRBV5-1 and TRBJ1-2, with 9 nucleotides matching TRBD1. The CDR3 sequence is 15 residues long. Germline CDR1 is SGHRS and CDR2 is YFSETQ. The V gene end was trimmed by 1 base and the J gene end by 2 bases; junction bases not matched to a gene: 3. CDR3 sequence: CASSLSGTGNYGYTF. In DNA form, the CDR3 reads TGCGCCAGCAGCTTGTCCGGGACAGGGAACTATGGCTACACCTTC.

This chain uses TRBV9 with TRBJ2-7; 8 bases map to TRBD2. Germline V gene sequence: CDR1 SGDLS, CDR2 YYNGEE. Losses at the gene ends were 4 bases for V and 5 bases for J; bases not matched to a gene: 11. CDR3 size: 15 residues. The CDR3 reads CASSHQPGLVNEQYV. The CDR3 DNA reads TGTGCCAGCAGCCACCAACCGGGACTAGTGAACGAGCAGTACGTC.

CDR3 loop: CASSLMSGLGSPLHF. The CDR3 nucleotides are TGTGCCAGCAGCTTGATGTCAGGGTTGGGTTCACCCCTCCACTTT. The rearrangement uses TRBV5-4 and TRBJ1-6; tentatively, D is TRBD1 (5 bases). V lost 1 base and J lost 9, with 14 bases in between. From germline, CDR1 is SGHNT and CDR2 YYREEE (reference sequence). The CDR3 consists of 15 residues.

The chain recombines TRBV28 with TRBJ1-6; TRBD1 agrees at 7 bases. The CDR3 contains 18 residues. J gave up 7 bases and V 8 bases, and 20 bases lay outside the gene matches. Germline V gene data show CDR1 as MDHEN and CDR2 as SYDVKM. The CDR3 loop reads CASSSEDRYGNPNSPLHF. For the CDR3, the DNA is TGTGCCAGCTCCTCGGAGGACAGGTACGGCAACCCGAATTCACCCCTCCACTTT.

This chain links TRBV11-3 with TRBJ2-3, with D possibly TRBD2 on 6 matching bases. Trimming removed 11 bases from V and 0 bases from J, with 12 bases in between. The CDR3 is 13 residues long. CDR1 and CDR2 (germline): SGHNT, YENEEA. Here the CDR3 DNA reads TGTGCCGTCGGCGGGGCTAGCACAGATACGCAGTATTTT. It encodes CAVGGASTDTQYF.

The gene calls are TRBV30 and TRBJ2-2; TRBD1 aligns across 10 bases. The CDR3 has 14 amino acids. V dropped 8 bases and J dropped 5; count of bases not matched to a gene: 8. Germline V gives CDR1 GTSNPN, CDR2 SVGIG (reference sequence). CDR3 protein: CARLAGQGTGELFF. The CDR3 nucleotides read TGTGCCCGCCTCGCGGGACAGGGGACCGGGGAGCTGTTTTTT.

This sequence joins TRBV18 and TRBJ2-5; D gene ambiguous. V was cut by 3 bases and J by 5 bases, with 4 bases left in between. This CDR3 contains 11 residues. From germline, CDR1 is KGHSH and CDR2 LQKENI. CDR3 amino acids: CASSPRETQYF. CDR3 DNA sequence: TGTGCCAGCTCACCCCGGGAGACCCAGTACTTC.

The CDR3 DNA is TGTGCCAGCAGTTCTACAGGGAGGGAACTGTTTTTT. This gives the protein CASSSTGRELFF. The chain carries TRBV6-5 and TRBJ1-4; possibly TRBD1 for D (6 bases). Germline V CDR1 and CDR2: MNHEY, SVGAGI. The CDR3 extends over 12 amino acids. Between the trimmed V and J ends, which lost 4 bases and 12 bases, there was a span of 12 bases.

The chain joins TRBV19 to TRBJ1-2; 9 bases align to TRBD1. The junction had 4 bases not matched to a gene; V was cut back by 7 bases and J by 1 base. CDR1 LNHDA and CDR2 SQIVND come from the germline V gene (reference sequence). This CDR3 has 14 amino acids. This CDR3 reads CASTVDRGNYGYTF. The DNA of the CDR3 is TGTGCCAGTACCGTGGACAGGGGTAACTATGGCTACACCTTC.

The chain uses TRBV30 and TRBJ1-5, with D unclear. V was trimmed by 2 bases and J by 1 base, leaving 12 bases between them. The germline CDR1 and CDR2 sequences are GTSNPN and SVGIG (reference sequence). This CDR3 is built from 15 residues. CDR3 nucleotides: TGTGCCTGGAGTTGGTACGGAGCCAGCAATCAGCCCCAGCATTTT. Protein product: CAWSWYGASNQPQHF. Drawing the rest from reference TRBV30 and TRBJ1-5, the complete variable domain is SQTIHQWPATLVQPVGSPLSLECTVEGTSNPNLYWYRQAAGRGLQLLFYSVGIGQISSEVPQNLSASRPQDRQFILSSKKLLLSDSGFYLCAWSWYGASNQPQHFGDGTRLSIL.

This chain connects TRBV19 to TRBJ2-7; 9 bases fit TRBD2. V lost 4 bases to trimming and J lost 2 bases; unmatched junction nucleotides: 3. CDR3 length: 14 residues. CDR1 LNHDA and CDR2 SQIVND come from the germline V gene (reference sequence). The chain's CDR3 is CASSRVAGAYEQYV. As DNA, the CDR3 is TGTGCCAGTAGTAGAGTAGCGGGAGCCTACGAGCAGTACGTC.

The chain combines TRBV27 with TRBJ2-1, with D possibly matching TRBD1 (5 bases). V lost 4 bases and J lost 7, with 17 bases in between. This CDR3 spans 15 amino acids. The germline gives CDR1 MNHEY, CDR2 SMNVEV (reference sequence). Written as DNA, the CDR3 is TGTGCCAGCAGTTATCCATCGGCCAGGGTGAATGAGCAGTTCTTC. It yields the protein CASSYPSARVNEQFF.

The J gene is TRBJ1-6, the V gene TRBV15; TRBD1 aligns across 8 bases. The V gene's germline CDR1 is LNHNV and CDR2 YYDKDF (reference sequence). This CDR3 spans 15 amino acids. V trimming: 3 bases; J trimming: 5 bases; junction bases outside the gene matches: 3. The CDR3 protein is CATSSGQGNNSPLHF. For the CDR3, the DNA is TGTGCCACCAGCAGTGGACAGGGAAATAATTCACCCCTCCACTTT.

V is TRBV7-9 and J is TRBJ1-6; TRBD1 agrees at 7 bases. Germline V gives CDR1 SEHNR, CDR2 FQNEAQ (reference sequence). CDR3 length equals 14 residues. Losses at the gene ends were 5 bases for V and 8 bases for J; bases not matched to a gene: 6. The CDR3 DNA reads TGTGCCAGCAGCGCGGGGACAGTGGATTCACCCCTCCACTTT. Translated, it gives CASSAGTVDSPLHF.

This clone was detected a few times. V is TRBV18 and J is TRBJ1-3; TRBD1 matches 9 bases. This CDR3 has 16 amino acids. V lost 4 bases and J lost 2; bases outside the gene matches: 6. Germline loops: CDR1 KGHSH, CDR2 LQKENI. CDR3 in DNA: TGTGCCAGCTCACTCGGGACAGGGTCGACTGGAAACACCATATATTTT. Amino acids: CASSLGTGSTGNTIYF.

CDR3 loop: CASSSLTSGGSQKQYF. CDR3 in DNA: TGCGCCAGCAGCTCCTTGACTAGCGGGGGGTCTCAAAAGCAGTACTTC. V usage is TRBV5-1 and J usage is TRBJ2-7, with 13 bases fitting TRBD2. The ends lost 3 bases at V and 8 bases at J; junction bases unmatched: 11. The V gene's germline CDR1 is SGHRS and CDR2 YFSETQ. The CDR3 loop spans 16 amino acids.

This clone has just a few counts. For the CDR3, the DNA is TGTGCCAGCAGCCGGAGACAGGGGGCCGGAGAAAAACTGTTTTTT. It encodes CASSRRQGAGEKLFF. The chain is built from TRBV7-9 and TRBJ1-4; 10 positions match TRBD1. This CDR3 is built from 15 residues. The J segment lost 8 bases and the V segment lost 5 bases, leaving 8 bases of the junction unmatched. The germline CDR1 and CDR2 sequences are SEHNR and FQNEAQ (reference sequence).

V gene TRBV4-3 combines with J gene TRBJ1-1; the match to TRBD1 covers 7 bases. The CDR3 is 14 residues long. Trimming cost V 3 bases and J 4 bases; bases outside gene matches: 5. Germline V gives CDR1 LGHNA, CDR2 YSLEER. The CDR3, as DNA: TGCGCCAGCAGCCATACAGGGGCGAGCACTGAAGCTTTCTTT. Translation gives CASSHTGASTEAFF.

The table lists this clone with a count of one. Here the CDR3 reads CASSQPGQGRAFF. In DNA, the CDR3 is TGTGCCAGCAGCCAGCCGGGACAGGGGAGAGCTTTCTTT. The chain carries TRBV11-3 and TRBJ1-1; 10 bases fit TRBD1. This CDR3 region has 13 residues. V dropped 5 bases and J dropped 10; count of bases not matched to a gene: 7. The V gene's germline CDR1 is SGHNT and CDR2 YENEEA.

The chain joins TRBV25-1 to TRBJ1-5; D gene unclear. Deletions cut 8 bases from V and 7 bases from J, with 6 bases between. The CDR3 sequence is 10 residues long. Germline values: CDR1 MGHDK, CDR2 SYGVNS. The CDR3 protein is CASVRQPQHF. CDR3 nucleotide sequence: TGTGCCAGCGTGAGGCAGCCCCAGCATTTT.

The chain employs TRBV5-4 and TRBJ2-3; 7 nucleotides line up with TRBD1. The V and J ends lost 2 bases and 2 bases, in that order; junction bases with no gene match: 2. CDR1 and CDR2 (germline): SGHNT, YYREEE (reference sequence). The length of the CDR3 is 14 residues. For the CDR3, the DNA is TGTGCCAGCAGCTTTACAGGGGACACAGATACGCAGTATTTT. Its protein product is CASSFTGDTDTQYF.

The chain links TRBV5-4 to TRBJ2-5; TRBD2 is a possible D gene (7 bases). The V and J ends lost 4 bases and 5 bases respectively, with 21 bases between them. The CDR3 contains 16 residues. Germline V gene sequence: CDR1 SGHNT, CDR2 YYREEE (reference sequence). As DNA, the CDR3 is TGTGCCAGCAGCCCCGATGGACGGAGGGGGGGGGAGACCCAGTACTTC. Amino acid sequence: CASSPDGRRGGETQYF.

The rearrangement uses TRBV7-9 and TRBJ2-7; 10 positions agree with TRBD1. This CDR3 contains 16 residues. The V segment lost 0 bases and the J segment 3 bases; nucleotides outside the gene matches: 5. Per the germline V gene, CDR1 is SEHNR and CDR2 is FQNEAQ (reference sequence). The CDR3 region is CASSLALTGGSYEQYF. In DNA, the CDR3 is TGTGCCAGCAGCTTAGCCCTGACAGGGGGCAGCTACGAGCAGTACTTC.